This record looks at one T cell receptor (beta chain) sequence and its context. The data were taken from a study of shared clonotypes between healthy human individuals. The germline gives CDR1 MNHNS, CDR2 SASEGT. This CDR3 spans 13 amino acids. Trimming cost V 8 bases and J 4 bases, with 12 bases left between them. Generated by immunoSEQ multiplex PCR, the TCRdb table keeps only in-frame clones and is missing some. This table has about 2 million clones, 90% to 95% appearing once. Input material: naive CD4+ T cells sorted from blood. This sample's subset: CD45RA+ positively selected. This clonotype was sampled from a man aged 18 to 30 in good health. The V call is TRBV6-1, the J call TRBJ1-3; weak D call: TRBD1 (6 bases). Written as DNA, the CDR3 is TGTGCCAGCCACCGGACAGTCGGAAACACCATATATTTT. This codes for CASHRTVGNTIYF.